The entry below gives a single T cell receptor (beta chain) sequence along with its context. This clone was seen only a few times. Its antigen is currently not known. Base qualities were left out, and no much larger clone turns up one base away. This record belongs to a study of radiation and T cells in renal cell carcinoma (dated by TCRdb to about 2020). Context from the whole study: The samples were drawn from a clinical trial, where primary renal cell carcinomas were treated with 15 Gy of stereotactic body radiation therapy and then removed by nephrectomy 4 weeks afterward. In the approximately 53 samples combined, about 4 million unique CDR3 nucleotide sequences were found, encoding roughly 2,500,000 unique CDR3 amino acid sequences. A total of 53 samples underwent TCR beta sequencing, made up of roughly 26 tumors and about 27 peripheral blood samples. Paper-wide results and their limitations: The single-armed trial design could not address effects of radiation dose or scheduling on the TCR repertoire. An increase in top tumor clonotypes in blood was observed from baseline to 2 weeks post-radiation, followed by contraction by 4 weeks, which was taken to suggest transient expansion of tumor-resident clones. Because pretreatment tumor biopsies were not available, the baseline intratumoral presence of clonotypes could not be determined. Blood repertoire dynamics were not followed beyond 4 weeks after treatment.

TCR beta libraries were generated from genomic DNA with the immunoSEQ kit, following the manufacturer's recommendations. Library preparation used a first multiplex PCR with proprietary primers, then a second PCR adding unique barcodes, with bead cleanups after each round. A kit-provided positive control reaction and a negative control reaction were included in every sample batch. The final libraries underwent checking on an Agilent 4200 TapeStation D1000 ScreenTape, volumetric pooling, and quantification by qPCR. Sequencing was performed on an Illumina NextSeq500 using a MidOutput 150-cycle cartridge, with 156 Read1 cycles, 15 Index1 cycles, and the kit custom primers. The pooled library was loaded at around 1.1 pM, and about 21% PhiX control was spiked in. Under the source paper's analysis protocol: Vendor-processed data were analyzed in R, and a clonotype was defined as all T cells sharing the same CDR3 nucleotide sequence. In the clone abundance analyses, frequencies were normalized to the 10,000 most abundant clones in each sample. Public T cell clones, which averaged fewer than five per sample, were removed prior to analysis. Tumor-enriched and baseline blood-enriched clonotypes were defined by at least a 32-fold difference in abundance between compartments. A beta-binomial differential abundance model was applied to find clonotypes that expanded or contracted between blood time points. Tumor-blood repertoire similarity was measured with the Baroni-Urbani and Buser coefficient, and group comparisons used two-tailed Wilcoxon tests in R. The immuneACCESS repertoire file appears here via TCRdb, limited to in-frame rearrangements. These files lack a portion of the clones; in checked studies, under half of the deficit traces to unresolved V genes, and the cause of the others is not known. The DNA gave D and trimming, while V, J and clone size come from that table. The sample table lists 150,000 or so clones, roughly 90% of them with a count of one. The ten top clones hold around 4.4% of the sample.

The time point label here, explained by the study, means: baseline pretreatment blood. The sample's treatment or condition label is to be understood as: 15 Gy SBRT to primary tumor, nephrectomy 4 weeks later. Serial peripheral blood from radiation-treated patients was sampled at baseline, 2 weeks and 4 weeks after SBRT to track tumor-enriched clonotypes. Every patient had renal cell carcinoma of clear cell pathology. The QIAamp DNA Blood Mini Kit (Qiagen) was used to prepare genomic DNA for TCR sequencing. The analyses included only samples that passed all quality control checks. The CDR3 spans 12 residues, from the cysteine through the phenylalanine. The CDR3 DNA has 36 bases and is translated from base 1. V and J lose 4 bases and 10 bases, and a span of 13 bases separates them. Via the germline V gene, CDR1 is SNHLY and CDR2 FYNNEI.

In this chain, TRBV2 is recombined with TRBJ1-1; the D gene assignment is ambiguous. Sample: blood, taken from a patient whose treatment included radiotherapy and nephrectomy. The clonotype comes from a woman between 70 and 85 years old with renal cell carcinoma. This receptor has the CDR3 CASSVLPSGAFF. Here is the DNA: TGTGCCAGCAGTGTTCTGCCGTCGGGAGCTTTCTTT.